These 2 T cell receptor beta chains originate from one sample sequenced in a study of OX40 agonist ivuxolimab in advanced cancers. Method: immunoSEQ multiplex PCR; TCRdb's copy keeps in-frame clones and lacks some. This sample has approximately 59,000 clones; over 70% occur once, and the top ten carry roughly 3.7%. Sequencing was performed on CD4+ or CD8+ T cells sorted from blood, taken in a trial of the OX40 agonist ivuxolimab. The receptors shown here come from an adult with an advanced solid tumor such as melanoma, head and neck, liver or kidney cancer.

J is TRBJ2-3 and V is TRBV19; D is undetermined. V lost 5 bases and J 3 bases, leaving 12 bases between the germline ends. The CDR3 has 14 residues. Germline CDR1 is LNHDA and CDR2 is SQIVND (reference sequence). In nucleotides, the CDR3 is TGTGCCAGTAGTGGAAGGTTTTCAACAGATACGCAGTATTTT. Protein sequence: CASSGRFSTDTQYF.

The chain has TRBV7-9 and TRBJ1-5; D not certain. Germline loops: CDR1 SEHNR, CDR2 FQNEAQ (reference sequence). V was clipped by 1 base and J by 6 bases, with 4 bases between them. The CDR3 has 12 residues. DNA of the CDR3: TGTGCCAGCAGCTTAGACGGTCAGCCCCAGCATTTT. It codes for CASSLDGQPQHF.